The T cell receptor beta chain under discussion was sequenced for a study of CD8+CD57+ T cells in acquired aplastic anemia. Profiles of TCR beta VDJ and CDR3 were generated from a genomic DNA template. TCRdb analysed the reads with MiXCR anew, one entry per CDR3 protein. The table includes some 290,000 distinct CDR3 sequences, around 60% detected once. This clonotype has more than one count but fewer than ten. The CDR3 consists of 14 residues. Germline trimming cut 6 bases from V and 5 bases from J; bases unmatched to any gene: 6. Looked up from germline, CDR1 is LNHDA and CDR2 is SQIVND (reference sequence).

Sequenced: sorted CD4+, CD8+, or CD8+CD57+ T cells (not recorded which) from PBMCs. This chain links TRBV19 with TRBJ2-5, with 10 bases identical to TRBD1. The sequence derives from a human donor with severe aplastic anemia or a healthy control (not recorded which). DNA for the CDR3: TGTGCCAGTAGGAAGACAGGGGGCCCGGAGACCCAGTACTTC. As protein: CASRKTGGPETQYF.